A single sample gave rise to the 17 T cell receptor beta chains below, sequenced in a study of shared clonotypes between healthy human individuals. The data were produced by immunoSEQ multiplex PCR, yet TCRdb's version contains in-frame clones alone and is incomplete. The table has hundreds of thousands of clones, roughly 72% seen once; the top ten hold more than 10%. The source material was PBMCs. Receptors originate from a woman in her thirties or forties in good health. Some clones in this sample may be carry-over from other donors' samples.

This clone was seen only a few times. This sequence joins TRBV7-2 and TRBJ1-2; possible D gene TRBD1, 6 bases. The germline V gene encodes CDR1 SGHTA and CDR2 FQGNSA. The germline V and J ends were trimmed by 1 base and 4 bases, with 10 bases remaining between them. The CDR3 sequence is 14 residues long. The CDR3 protein is CASSLGGAFYGYTF. The CDR3 DNA reads as TGTGCCAGCAGCTTAGGGGGGGCCTTCTATGGCTACACCTTC.

J is TRBJ2-7 and V is TRBV11-3; 7 nucleotides match TRBD2. Germline-derived CDR1 and CDR2 are SGHNT and YENEEA. The CDR3 loop spans 13 amino acids. V was pared by 5 bases and J by 2 bases, with 3 bases of the junction left unmatched. Here the CDR3 DNA reads TGTGCCAGCAGCCCGAGCGGGGCCTACGAGCAGTACTTC. Its protein product is CASSPSGAYEQYF.

This clone appeared a few times. The rearrangement joins TRBV18 to TRBJ2-5; no definite D call. Deletions cut 3 bases from V and 0 bases from J, with 5 bases between. The germline gives CDR1 KGHSH, CDR2 LQKENI. This CDR3 region has 13 residues. CDR3 loop: CASSPNYQETQYF. CDR3 coding DNA: TGTGCCAGCTCACCGAACTACCAAGAGACCCAGTACTTC.

The chain joins TRBV4-2 to TRBJ2-1, with a tentative D call TRBD2 (6 bases). There are 16 residues in the CDR3. Germline V gene lookup returns CDR1 LGHNA and CDR2 YNFKEQ. V was clipped by 0 bases and J by 2 bases, with 11 bases between them. CDR3 DNA: TGTGCCAGCAGCCAAGATCTGGGCGGGACCTACAATGAGCAGTTCTTC. Protein: CASSQDLGGTYNEQFF.

At least ten counts were recorded for this clone. The same CDR3 can be traced to other DNA sequences in this sample. This chain joins TRBV27 and TRBJ2-7, with D maybe TRBD2 (6 bases). There are 15 residues in the CDR3. Germline-derived CDR1 and CDR2 are MNHEY and SMNVEV (reference sequence). Deletions cut 8 bases from V and 3 bases from J, with 20 bases between. CDR3 DNA: TGTGCCAGCTCTTTGGCGGGAAGGCCCCGCTACGAGCAGTACTTC. Protein sequence: CASSLAGRPRYEQYF.

This chain's CDR3 is CASSLSASGRWDEQYF. The CDR3 DNA is TGTGCCAGCAGCTTATCGGCTAGCGGGAGATGGGACGAGCAGTACTTC. V usage is TRBV11-3 and J usage is TRBJ2-7; 10 bases fit TRBD2. Germline values: CDR1 SGHNT, CDR2 YENEEA. This CDR3 spans 16 amino acids. V lost 2 bases, J lost 5 bases, and 9 bases stayed unmatched.

CDR3 amino acids: CASSEDRYQPQHF. Written as DNA, the CDR3 is TGTGCCAGCAGTGAGGACAGATATCAGCCCCAGCATTTT. The chain joins TRBV6-5 to TRBJ1-5; D is possibly TRBD1 (6 bases). CDR3 length: 13 residues. Trimming pared 5 bases from V and 5 bases from J, leaving 10 bases between. Germline V CDR1 and CDR2: MNHEY, SVGAGI.

The chain has TRBV28 and TRBJ1-5, with 7 bases that match TRBD1. V lost 5 bases and J lost 2; bases outside the gene matches: 12. Germline V gene sequence: CDR1 MDHEN, CDR2 SYDVKM. The length of the CDR3 is 17 residues. In nucleotides, the CDR3 is TGTGCCAGCAGTCGACAGGGCAAACTACGGGGCAATCAGCCCCAGCATTTT. This gives the protein CASSRQGKLRGNQPQHF. Filled out from reference TRBV28 and TRBJ1-5, the complete variable domain reads DVKVTQSSRYLVKRTGEKVFLECVQDMDHENMFWYRQDPGLGLRLIYFSYDVKMKEKGDIPEGYSVSREKKERFSLILESASTNQTSMYLCASSRQGKLRGNQPQHFGDGTRLSIL.

This clone was counted only a few times. The J gene is TRBJ1-1, the V gene TRBV27, with D perhaps matching TRBD1 (5 bases). CDR1 and CDR2 from the germline V gene are MNHEY and SMNVEV (reference sequence). The CDR3 length is 13 residues. Trimming removed 3 bases at V and 1 base at J, with 6 bases between. CDR3 loop: CASSFRANTEAFF. CDR3 in DNA: TGTGCCAGCAGTTTCAGGGCGAACACTGAAGCTTTCTTT.

The chain has TRBV2 and TRBJ2-7; unclear D gene. The CDR3 runs 14 residues. Germline V CDR1 and CDR2: SNHLY, FYNNEI. Trimming stripped 2 bases from V and 3 bases from J, with 11 bases between. The CDR3 nucleotides are TGTGCCAGCAGTGAATTTCACACCGTCTACGAGCAGTACTTC. Translating it yields CASSEFHTVYEQYF.

The genes are TRBV5-1 and TRBJ2-1; 7 positions agree with TRBD1. This CDR3 is 12 amino acids long. V trimming: 6 bases; J trimming: 7 bases; junction bases outside the gene matches: 4. Germline loops: CDR1 SGHRS, CDR2 YFSETQ. CDR3 DNA: TGCGCCAGCACCGACAGGGTTAATGAGCAGTTCTTC. This codes for CASTDRVNEQFF.

This rearrangement joins TRBV10-3 to TRBJ2-1; the D is unclear. V dropped 5 bases and J dropped 3 bases, with 5 bases sitting between them. Germline loops: CDR1 ENHRY, CDR2 SYGVKD. The CDR3 loop spans 12 amino acids. The CDR3 nucleotides read TGTGCCATCAGTCCGGACTACAATGAGCAGTTCTTC. Its protein is CAISPDYNEQFF.

The chain couples TRBV19 to TRBJ1-5, with D tentatively TRBD1 (5 bases). Germline CDR1 is LNHDA and CDR2 is SQIVND (reference sequence). This CDR3 spans 13 amino acids. With 5 bases removed from V and 5 bases from J, the gap between germline ends came to 10 bases. CDR3 sequence: CASSFLRDQPQHF. The CDR3 coding sequence is TGTGCCAGTAGTTTCCTCAGGGATCAGCCCCAGCATTTT.

Details on this clone: One end of the junction fails to match germline, which may point to a read error. The chain links TRBV7-9 to TRBJ1-1; no clear D. The CDR3 spans 13 residues. CDR1 is SEHNR and CDR2 is FQNEAQ in the germline V gene (reference sequence). This CDR3 is CASSQARNTEAFF. CDR3 coding DNA: TGCGCCAGCAGCCAAGCCAGGAACACTGAAGCTTTCTTT.

The CDR3 spells CASSQDGTGGEDTEAFF. CDR3 nucleotides: TGTGCCAGCAGCCAAGACGGGACAGGGGGTGAGGACACTGAAGCTTTCTTT. The chain combines TRBV4-2 with TRBJ1-1; TRBD1 matches at 11 bases. Germline CDR1 LGHNA, CDR2 YNFKEQ. CDR3 length: 17 amino acids. Germline trimming cut 0 bases from V and 3 bases from J; bases unmatched to any gene: 6.

Note on this clone: Other nucleotide sequences in the sample specify the same CDR3. CDR3 loop: CASSLAGTTYNEQFF. The CDR3 region has the DNA TGTGCCAGCAGCTTAGCAGGCACCACCTACAATGAGCAGTTCTTC. The chain uses TRBV11-3 and TRBJ2-1, with D unresolved. This CDR3 spans 15 amino acids. Germline loops: CDR1 SGHNT, CDR2 YENEEA. The V gene lost 1 base and the J gene lost 2 bases, with 9 bases spanning the gap.

A note on this clone: Only one base separates this from a far larger clonotype, so it likely reflects a read error. The V call is TRBV28, the J call TRBJ1-1; D not certain. Between the trimmed V and J ends, which lost 8 bases and 11 bases, there was a span of 15 bases. Germline V CDR1 and CDR2: MDHEN, SYDVKM. CDR3 length: 11 amino acids. The CDR3: CASVLVELAFF. CDR3 coding DNA: TGTGCCAGCGTCTTGGTAGAGTTGGCTTTCTTT.